The source of this T cell receptor beta chain is a study of blood T cell repertoires in COVID-19. In the study overall: The study drew acute and convalescent COVID-19 samples from the United States, Italy and Spain.

Germline V gene data show CDR1 as SGHTA and CDR2 as FQGNSA. The V end was cut by 3 bases, the J end by 7 bases, with 15 bases between. The CDR3 is made up of 15 amino acids. The assay was immunoSEQ multiplex PCR, and TCRdb's table has in-frame clones only and misses some. The table has some 250,000 clones, nearly 90% seen once. This receptor was identified in a woman in her 30s with acute or convalescent COVID-19. J is TRBJ1-4 and V is TRBV7-2, with D tentatively TRBD1 (5 bases). The sample taken for sequencing was peripheral blood. CDR3 bases: TGTGCCAGCAGCTTTCTACCTCAGGGTTTTGAAAAACTGTTTTTT. Translating it yields CASSFLPQGFEKLFF.